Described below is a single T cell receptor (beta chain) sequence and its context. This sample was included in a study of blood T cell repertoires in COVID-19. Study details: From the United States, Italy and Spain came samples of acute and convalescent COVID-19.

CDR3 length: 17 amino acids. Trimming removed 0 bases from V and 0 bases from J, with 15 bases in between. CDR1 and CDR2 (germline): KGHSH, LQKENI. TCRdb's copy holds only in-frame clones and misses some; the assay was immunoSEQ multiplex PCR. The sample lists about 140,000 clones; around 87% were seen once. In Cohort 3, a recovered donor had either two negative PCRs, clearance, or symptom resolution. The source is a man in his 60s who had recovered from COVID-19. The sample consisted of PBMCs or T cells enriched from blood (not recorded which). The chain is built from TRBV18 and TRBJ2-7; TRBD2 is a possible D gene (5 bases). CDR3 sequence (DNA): TGTGCCAGCTCACCACCTGATGGAGGAACCAGCTCCTACGAGCAGTACTTC. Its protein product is CASSPPDGGTSSYEQYF.